This T cell receptor beta chain comes out of a study of CD4 T cells in relation to SARS-CoV-2 and coronaviruses. Study-wide background: Shared crossreactive spike epitopes were mapped to their HLA restriction. Regarding the study as a whole: Crossreactive clones expanded significantly less to SARS-CoV-2 than monoreactive clones.

Libraries were prepared by immunoSEQ multiplex PCR; TCRdb keeps only in-frame clonotypes and omits some of them. The sample records approximately 30,000 clones, 74% being singletons. This CDR3 comprises 15 residues. The V and J ends lost 4 bases and 5 bases, in that order; junction bases with no gene match: 5. From germline, CDR1 is SGHRS and CDR2 YFSETQ. Unexposed donor CD4+ T cells date from about 2011-2018, before the COVID-19 pandemic. After ten to eleven days of culture, CD4+ T cells were isolated. Testing used SARS-CoV-2 S/N and four cold-coronavirus spikes on unexposed-donor CD4+ T cells, cells permitting. Cultures received half-medium IL-2 refreshes on days 3 and 7. About this clone itself: Its antigen is still unknown.

The gene calls are TRBV5-1 and TRBJ2-2, with 10 bases matching TRBD2. The clonotype originates from a human donor in good health. Sequenced sample: CD4+ T cells from PBMCs, cultured in vitro. The CDR3 sequence: CASSQLAGRTGELFF. In DNA, the CDR3 is TGCGCCAGCAGCCAACTAGCGGGACGGACCGGGGAGCTGTTTTTT.